A single T cell receptor beta chain is shown here with its context. Its antigen remains unidentified. The CDR3 loop spans 14 amino acids. V gave up 5 bases and J gave up 2 bases; unmatched junction bases: 2. Germline CDR1 reads MNHEY; CDR2 reads SMNVEV (reference sequence). Unstimulated Tregs (CD4+CD25+CD127-) and CD4+CD25- non-Tregs were sorted from PBMCs. The data are from a study of Tregs in tolerant kidney transplant recipients. Study-wide findings and caveats: Biological reproducibility was not directly addressed, but technical replication error appeared minimal. Validation in larger populations is needed because few patients were studied. Tregs expanded with activated donor B cells seemed most donor-specific.

Some clones are missing from TCRdb's copy, which holds only in-frame ones; the method was immunoSEQ multiplex PCR. The sample has 60,000 or so clones, over 70% seen once; the top ten hold about 5%. The receptor comes from a human donor in good health. The chain recombines TRBV27 with TRBJ2-7; 11 bases align to TRBD2. The sequenced material came from CD4+ T cells from blood. The CDR3 sequence: CASSRGLAAYEQYF. In DNA form, the CDR3 reads TGTGCCAGCAGTCGGGGACTAGCGGCCTACGAGCAGTACTTC.